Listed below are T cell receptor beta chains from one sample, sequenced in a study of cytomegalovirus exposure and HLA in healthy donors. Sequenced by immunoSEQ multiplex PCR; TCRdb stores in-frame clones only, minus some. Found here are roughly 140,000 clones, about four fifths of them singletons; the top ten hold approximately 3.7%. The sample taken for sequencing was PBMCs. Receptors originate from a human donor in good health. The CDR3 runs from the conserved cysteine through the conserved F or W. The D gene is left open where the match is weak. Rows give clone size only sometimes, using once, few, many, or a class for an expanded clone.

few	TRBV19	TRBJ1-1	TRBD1	CASTTRGTGGPTEAFF	TGTGCCAGTACCACAAGGGGAACAGGGGGGCCCACTGAAGCTTTCTTT
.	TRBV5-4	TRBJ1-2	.	CASSLAGTPGYWAF	TGTGCCAGCAGCTTGGCGGGGACACCCGGGTATTGGGCCTTC
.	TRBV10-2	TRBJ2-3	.	CASSLARGALDTQYF	TGCGCCAGCAGCTTAGCCCGGGGGGCCTTAGATACGCAGTATTTT
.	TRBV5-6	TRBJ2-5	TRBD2	CASSLGLAGGETQYF	TGTGCCAGCAGTTTAGGACTAGCGGGAGGAGAGACCCAGTACTTC
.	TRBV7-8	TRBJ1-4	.	CASSLVVGGANEKLFF	TGTGCCAGCAGCTTAGTTGTGGGGGGAGCTAATGAAAAACTGTTTTTT
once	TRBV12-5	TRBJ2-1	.	CASGPSVSYNEQFF	TGTGCTAGTGGCCCTAGCGTATCCTACAATGAGCAGTTCTTC
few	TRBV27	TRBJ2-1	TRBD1	CASSLSIGGHNEQFF	TGTGCCAGCAGTTTATCGATAGGGGGCCACAATGAGCAGTTCTTC
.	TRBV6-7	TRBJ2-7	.	CASRSTSQSSYEQYF	TGTGCCAGCAGATCAACTAGCCAGAGCTCCTACGAGCAGTACTTC
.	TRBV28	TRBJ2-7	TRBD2	CASTQGLAGGPFYEQYF	TGTGCCAGCACCCAGGGACTAGCGGGAGGGCCCTTCTACGAGCAGTACTTC
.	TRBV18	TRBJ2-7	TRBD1	CASSRRQGTPYEQYF	TGTGCCAGCTCACGGCGACAGGGTACCCCCTACGAGCAGTACTTC
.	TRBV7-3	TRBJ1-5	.	CASSPNWGDPQHF	TGTGCCAGCAGCCCAAACTGGGGCGATCCCCAGCATTTT
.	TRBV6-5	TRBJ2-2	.	CASSFLPSVTGELFF	TGTGCCAGCAGTTTTCTCCCGAGCGTCACCGGGGAGCTGTTTTTT
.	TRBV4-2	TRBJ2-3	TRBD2	CASSQEKLAGGTQYF	TGTGCCAGCAGCCAAGAGAAACTAGCGGGAGGTACGCAGTATTTT
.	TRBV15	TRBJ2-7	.	CATSRGGQSYEQYF	TGTGCCACCAGCAGAGGAGGACAGTCCTACGAGCAGTACTTC
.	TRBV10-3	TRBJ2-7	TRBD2	CAIRGTSGRNYEQYF	TGTGCCATCAGGGGAACTAGCGGGAGGAACTACGAGCAGTACTTC
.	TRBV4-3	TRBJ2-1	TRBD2	CASSQFPSGPYNEQFF	TGCGCCAGCAGCCAATTTCCTAGCGGACCTTACAATGAGCAGTTCTTC
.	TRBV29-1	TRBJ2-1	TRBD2	CSVVSGGPEFF	TGCAGCGTTGTTAGCGGGGGTCCAGAGTTCTTC